The 10 T cell receptor beta chains presented below share a single source sample, sequenced in a study of Graves' ophthalmopathy and Graves' hyperthyroidism. The study amplified TCR beta CDR3 regions using RNA transcripts. An initial RT-PCR round employing HTBI primers preceded a second-round multiplex PCR. From the multiplex PCR reads, TCRdb called clonotypes with MiXCR, one entry per CDR3 protein. The sample contains about 210,000 distinct CDR3 sequences, under 30% of which appear only once. Input material: peripheral blood. These TCRs come from a man in his fifties with Graves' ophthalmopathy.

This chain links TRBV6-2 or TRBV6-3 with TRBJ1-2; a possible D gene is TRBD1 (6 bases). V was shortened by 0 bases and J by 2 bases, with 13 bases between the two germline ends. CDR3 length equals 16 residues. Per germline, CDR1 MNHEY and CDR2 SVGEGT. CDR3 nucleotide sequence: TGTGCCAGCAGTTACTCGAAACGACAGGTGAACTATGGCTACACCTTC. Protein sequence: CASSYSKRQVNYGYTF.

The V call is TRBV11-3, the J call TRBJ1-1; D perhaps matches TRBD1 (5 bases). V lost 5 bases and J lost 13, with 17 bases in between. CDR1 and CDR2 from the germline V gene are SGHNT and YENEEA. The CDR3 covers 12 residues. CDR3 residues: CASSLAGTPGFF. The CDR3 coding sequence is TGTGCCAGCAGCCTGGCCGGGACTCCTGGTTTCTTT.

The gene calls are TRBV28 and TRBJ1-5; no firm D call. The ends were cut back, 2 bases at V and 0 bases at J, with 8 bases in the middle. The CDR3 runs to 15 residues. CDR1 and CDR2 (germline): MDHEN, SYDVKM. CDR3 sequence reads: CASSLRRNSNQPQHF. The CDR3 DNA follows: TGTGCCAGCAGTTTACGGCGGAATAGCAATCAGCCCCAGCATTTT.

This rearrangement joins TRBV19 to TRBJ1-1; D perhaps matches TRBD1 (5 bases). This CDR3 spans 17 amino acids. CDR1 is LNHDA and CDR2 is SQIVND in the germline V gene (reference sequence). The germline V and J ends were trimmed by 3 bases and 0 bases, with 17 bases remaining between them. The CDR3 region has the DNA TGTGCCAGTAGTATTAGACCCCAGGGTTTAATGAACACTGAAGCTTTCTTT. It codes for CASSIRPQGLMNTEAFF.

The chain joins TRBV6-2 or TRBV6-3 to TRBJ2-7, with TRBD1 matching over 9 bases. Germline assignment: CDR1 MNHEY and CDR2 SVGEGT. CDR3 length equals 14 residues. V gave up 6 bases and J gave up 7 bases; unmatched junction bases: 10. The CDR3 sequence is CASSMTGGLAEQYF. The CDR3, as DNA: TGTGCCAGCAGCATGACAGGGGGACTCGCAGAGCAGTACTTC.

This clonotype came up many times. The chain has TRBV2 and TRBJ2-2, with a possible D match to TRBD1 (5 bases). V lost 1 base and J 0 bases, leaving 9 bases between the germline ends. Germline loops: CDR1 SNHLY, CDR2 FYNNEI. The CDR3 covers 16 residues. This CDR3 is CASSEDQGPNTGELFF. The CDR3 DNA reads as TGTGCCAGCAGTGAAGACCAGGGTCCGAACACCGGGGAGCTGTTTTTT.

The rearrangement joins TRBV6-1 to TRBJ2-5; 7 nucleotides line up with TRBD2. Per the germline V gene, CDR1 is MNHNS and CDR2 is SASEGT. The junction had 8 bases not matched to a gene; V was cut back by 0 bases and J by 4 bases. This CDR3 comprises 16 residues. Here the CDR3 DNA reads TGTGCCAGCAGTGAAGCGGGGGGGACCGGAGTAGAGACCCAGTACTTC. Amino acids: CASSEAGGTGVETQYF.

Ten or more counts support this clonotype. The chain employs TRBV27 and TRBJ2-7; D is possibly TRBD2 (5 bases). This CDR3 has 16 amino acids. CDR1 and CDR2 (germline): MNHEY, SMNVEV (reference sequence). The germline V and J ends were trimmed by 0 bases and 2 bases, with 14 bases remaining between them. The DNA for the CDR3 is TGTGCCAGCAGTTTATCGGTGCCCCTGCGGGCCTACGAGCAGTACTTC. The encoded protein is CASSLSVPLRAYEQYF.

This clonotype was found a few times. The chain links TRBV24-1 to TRBJ2-2, with 9 bases lining up with TRBD2. This CDR3 has 16 residues. Germline trimming cut 4 bases from V and 10 bases from J; bases unmatched to any gene: 12. In germline, CDR1 is KGHDR, CDR2 SFDVKD. Here the CDR3 reads CATSDTGTSTGSELFF. In DNA form, the CDR3 reads TGTGCCACCAGTGACACCGGGACTAGCACAGGCTCGGAGCTGTTTTTT.

The gene calls are TRBV7-9 and TRBJ1-2; D not certain. This CDR3 comprises 13 residues. Germline V gene data show CDR1 as SEHNR and CDR2 as FQNEAQ (reference sequence). Trimming took 6 bases from V and 4 from J, leaving 12 bases between them. The CDR3: CASSQGRIYGYTF. CDR3 DNA sequence: TGTGCCAGCAGTCAAGGACGGATCTATGGCTACACCTTC.